Listed here are 19 T cell receptor beta chains from one sample, sequenced in a study of metastatic and nonmetastatic thyroid tumors. Prior to thyroid surgery, none of the patients had received any treatment. TCRdb re-processed the PCR reads through MiXCR. Seen here are roughly 71,000 clones, around 20% observed once, and the top ten hold roughly 13%. Material for sequencing was blood. These receptors all stem from a female donor with papillary thyroid cancer or a benign thyroid nodule (not recorded which). Some clones in this sample may be carry-over from other donors' samples.

Written as DNA, the CDR3 is TGTGCCTGGAGGGAATACTCGGGAGGTACTGAAGCTTTCTTT. Its protein product is CAWREYSGGTEAFF. This chain links TRBV30 with TRBJ1-1, with no clear D. The V end was cut by 3 bases, the J end by 5 bases, with 16 bases between. The germline V gene has CDR1 GTSNPN and CDR2 SVGIG (reference sequence). CDR3 size: 14 residues. The full variable domain, with the rest looked up from reference TRBV30 and TRBJ1-1, is SQTIHQWPATLVQPVGSPLSLECTVEGTSNPNLYWYRQAAGRGLQLLFYSVGIGQISSEVPQNLSASRPQDRQFILSSKKLLLSDSGFYLCAWREYSGGTEAFFGQGTRLTVV.

This clone appeared many times. This chain links TRBV18 with TRBJ2-6, with D possibly being TRBD1 (5 bases). Germline CDR1 and CDR2: KGHSH and LQKENI. The CDR3 runs to 16 residues. Trimming took 3 bases from V and 3 from J, leaving 12 bases between them. CDR3 region: CASSPSSGLGANVLTF. The CDR3 region has the DNA TGTGCCAGCTCACCCAGCTCAGGGCTTGGGGCCAACGTCCTGACTTTC.

Many counts were recorded for this clone. The junction does not match germline at one end; this may be a read error. V gene TRBV30 combines with J gene TRBJ1-1, with D possibly TRBD1 on 5 matching bases. Looked up from germline, CDR1 is GTSNPN and CDR2 is SVGIG (reference sequence). The CDR3 extends over 12 amino acids. The CDR3 region is CAGRGRVTEAFF. Here the CDR3 DNA reads TGTGCCGGGAGGGGAAGGGTCACTGAAGCTTTCTTT.

This chain joins TRBV25-1 and TRBJ2-5; 10 bases are a match to TRBD2. The CDR3 has 15 residues. Germline CDR1 and CDR2: MGHDK and SYGVNS. V shed 5 bases and J 2 bases; nucleotides not matched to a gene: 5. The CDR3 sequence: CASSQRTSGQETQYF. CDR3 coding DNA: TGTGCCAGCAGTCAAAGGACTAGCGGTCAAGAGACCCAGTACTTC. Using reference TRBV25-1 and TRBJ2-5 for the parts outside the CDR3, the full variable domain is EADIYQTPRYLVIGTGKKITLECSQTMGHDKMYWYQQDPGMELHLIHYSYGVNSTEKGDLSSESTVSRIRTEHFPLTLESARPSHTSQYLCASSQRTSGQETQYFGPGTRLLVL.

Ten or more counts support this clone. This chain's CDR3 is CSAAHVNYGYTF. CDR3 DNA sequence: TGCAGTGCCGCACATGTAAACTATGGCTACACCTTC. This chain links TRBV20-1 with TRBJ1-2; unclear D gene. CDR1 and CDR2 from the germline V gene are DFQATT and SNEGSKA (reference sequence). Trimming took off 6 bases at V and 2 bases at J, with 10 bases between the two ends. CDR3 length equals 12 residues.

For this clone: This CDR3 is missing its conserved last phenylalanine or tryptophan, likely due to a read error. The DNA is omitted, as the CDR3 cannot be located on it reliably, and the CDR3 follows TCRdb's listing. The V gene is TRBV7-9, the J gene TRBJ1-4. The CDR3 adds up to 8 amino acids, both ends counted. Germline-derived CDR1 and CDR2 are SEHNR and FQNEAQ (reference sequence). CDR3: CASSPGAS.

This clone was observed many times. A much larger clonotype is one base distant, so this may be a read error. The gene calls are TRBV30 and TRBJ2-7; maybe TRBD1 (7 bases). This CDR3 is 17 amino acids long. Germline V gives CDR1 GTSNPN, CDR2 SVGIG (reference sequence). The V end was cut by 5 bases, the J end by 6 bases, with 29 bases between. In DNA form, the CDR3 reads TGTGCCTGGGGTGCCTACTACTCTCAGGGGGGTAGTCTCGAGCAGTACTTC. It codes for CAWGAYYSQGGSLEQYF.

The chain employs TRBV27 and TRBJ2-7; D possibly corresponds to TRBD2 (5 bases). Germline CDR1 is MNHEY and CDR2 is SMNVEV (reference sequence). Between the trimmed V and J ends, which lost 7 bases and 3 bases, there was a span of 25 bases. This CDR3 comprises 17 residues. CDR3 loop: CASIGYGRFGRDYEQYF. In DNA form, the CDR3 reads TGTGCCAGCATAGGGTATGGGAGATTCGGAAGGGACTACGAGCAGTACTTC.

This clone was found a few times. The V and J genes are TRBV6-2 or TRBV6-3 and TRBJ1-5, with TRBD1 matching over 10 bases. With V trimmed by 9 bases and J by 4 bases, 3 bases remained unmatched. Germline V gene sequence: CDR1 MNHEY, CDR2 SVGEGT. This CDR3 region has 13 residues. In DNA, the CDR3 is TGTGCCAGTCAGGACAGGGGGAATCAGCCCCAGCATTTT. Residues: CASQDRGNQPQHF.

V gene TRBV19 combines with J gene TRBJ2-7; 8 bases fit TRBD1. CDR1 is LNHDA and CDR2 is SQIVND in the germline V gene (reference sequence). J gave up 1 base and V 3 bases, and 5 bases lay outside the gene matches. CDR3 length equals 15 residues. The CDR3 region has the DNA TGTGCCAGTAGTATCGGGACAGGCCATTCCTACGAGCAGTACTTC. It is translated as CASSIGTGHSYEQYF. Looking up the rest from reference TRBV19 and TRBJ2-7 gives the full variable domain: DGGITQSPKYLFRKEGQNVTLSCEQNLNHDAMYWYRQDPGQGLRLIYYSQIVNDFQKGDIAEGYSVSREKKESFPLTVTSAQKNPTAFYLCASSIGTGHSYEQYFGPGTRLTVT.

This clone was observed at least ten times. This rearrangement joins TRBV6-1 to TRBJ2-7, with 12 positions matching TRBD1. The ends lost 5 bases at V and 4 bases at J; junction bases unmatched: 9. The CDR3 loop spans 16 amino acids. From germline, CDR1 is MNHNS and CDR2 SASEGT. The CDR3 DNA follows: TGTGCCAGCAGTCCACTCCCGGGACAGGGGGCTTACGAGCAGTACTTC. This gives the protein CASSPLPGQGAYEQYF.

The table lists this clone with many counts. V is TRBV20-1 and J is TRBJ2-7; no reliable D call. V was shortened by 3 bases and J by 2 bases, with 11 bases between the two germline ends. CDR3 length: 13 amino acids. The V gene's germline CDR1 is DFQATT and CDR2 SNEGSKA (reference sequence). The chain's CDR3 is CSASAPTTYEQYF. CDR3 DNA sequence: TGCAGTGCTAGTGCTCCTACCACCTACGAGCAGTACTTC.

This clone was counted many times. V and J are TRBV12-3 or TRBV12-4 and TRBJ2-1; 7 bases align to TRBD1. The trim removed 10 bases at V and 7 bases at J, leaving 7 bases unmatched. This CDR3 has 12 residues. CDR3 in DNA: TGTGCCACCGTGGACAGGAGGAATGAGCAGTTCTTC. Protein product: CATVDRRNEQFF.

The sample holds many counts of this clone. The chain joins TRBV12-3 or TRBV12-4 to TRBJ2-3; 10 bases map to TRBD2. This CDR3 is 14 amino acids long. The V segment lost 7 bases and the J segment 1 base; nucleotides outside the gene matches: 2. As DNA, the CDR3 is TGTGCCAGCAACCTAGCGGGAGGCACAGATACGCAGTATTTT. Translating it yields CASNLAGGTDTQYF.

This clone was detected only a few times. This may come from a read error, since a much larger clone is one base off. The sample contains more than one DNA sequence encoding this CDR3. The V and J genes are TRBV28 and TRBJ1-1, with D perhaps TRBD1 (5 bases). CDR1 and CDR2 from the germline V gene are MDHEN and SYDVKM. This CDR3 has 11 amino acids. The CDR3 nucleotides are TGCGCCAGCAGGGTCGAGACTGAAGCTTTCTTT. The encoded protein is CASRVETEAFF.

The chain carries TRBV20-1 and TRBJ1-2; D gene ambiguous. Trimming stripped 0 bases from V and 8 bases from J, with 10 bases between. The CDR3 is 12 residues long. CDR1 DFQATT and CDR2 SNEGSKA come from the germline V gene (reference sequence). The CDR3 region is CSARDLLLGYTF. CDR3 nucleotide sequence: TGCAGTGCTAGAGATTTATTGCTCGGCTACACCTTC.

There are many counts of this clone. Distinct nucleotide sequences in the sample also encode this CDR3. The chain is built from TRBV2 and TRBJ1-3, with D unresolved. Germline V gene data show CDR1 as SNHLY and CDR2 as FYNNEI. V was shortened by 5 bases and J by 0 bases, with 5 bases between the two germline ends. CDR3 length: 13 amino acids. This CDR3 is CASSPNSGNTIYF. The CDR3 DNA reads TGTGCCAGCAGTCCTAACTCTGGAAACACCATATATTTT.

This clone showed up many times. The chain employs TRBV6-1 and TRBJ2-1, with TRBD2 matching 9 bases. The length of the CDR3 is 16 residues. With V trimmed by 5 bases and J by 8 bases, 13 bases remained unmatched. Per the germline V gene, CDR1 is MNHNS and CDR2 is SASEGT. In DNA form, the CDR3 reads TGTGCCAGCAGTCCCTTTGGTAGCGGGGGTAGTTATGAGCAGTTCTTC. Translating it yields CASSPFGSGGSYEQFF.

This sequence joins TRBV29-1 and TRBJ1-1, with no clear D. Trimming shortened V by 4 bases and J by 9 bases, and 18 bases separated the two germline ends. The germline V gene encodes CDR1 SQVTM and CDR2 ANQGSEA. This CDR3 is built from 13 residues. CDR3 sequence (DNA): TGCAGCGTTGGGGGAGGGCAGATAACGCAAGCTTTCTTT. Protein: CSVGGGQITQAFF.